The 24 T cell receptor beta chains presented below share a single source sample, sequenced in a study of blood T cell repertoires in COVID-19. TCRdb's copy holds only in-frame clones and misses some; the assay was immunoSEQ multiplex PCR. The table shows roughly 40,000 clones, with over 75% occurring only once. Specimen: peripheral blood. Source of these receptors: a woman in her thirties or forties with acute or convalescent COVID-19.

The genes are TRBV7-2 and TRBJ1-4; D ambiguous. The CDR3 runs 16 residues. V lost 1 base and J lost 7, with 16 bases in between. Per germline, CDR1 SGHTA and CDR2 FQGNSA. The CDR3 spells CASSLGRLPGSEKLFF. The CDR3 nucleotides read TGTGCCAGCAGCTTAGGCAGGCTTCCCGGTAGTGAAAAACTGTTTTTT.

This chain connects TRBV5-8 to TRBJ2-3, with 11 bases lining up with TRBD1. The CDR3 runs to 15 residues. Trimming cost V 2 bases and J 8 bases; bases outside gene matches: 7. Germline CDR1 is SGHTS and CDR2 is YDEGEE. The CDR3: CASSFRTGGVGTQYF. Here the CDR3 DNA reads TGTGCCAGCAGCTTCCGGACAGGGGGCGTTGGTACGCAGTATTTT.

The genes are TRBV4-2 and TRBJ1-6, with D perhaps matching TRBD1 (6 bases). The CDR3 totals 15 residues. CDR1 and CDR2 from the germline V gene are LGHNA and YNFKEQ. The V gene lost 1 base and the J gene lost 8 bases, with 12 bases spanning the gap. The CDR3 bases are TGTGCCAGCAGCCAAGGTTTACAGGGTGATTCACCCCTCCACTTT. Protein sequence: CASSQGLQGDSPLHF.

This chain connects TRBV27 to TRBJ1-5; D is unclear. CDR1 and CDR2 (germline): MNHEY, SMNVEV (reference sequence). This CDR3 has 16 residues. Trimming took off 0 bases at V and 1 base at J, with 10 bases between the two ends. The DNA of the CDR3 is TGTGCCAGCAGTTTATCTTCGTTCGGGAGCAATCAGCCCCAGCATTTT. This sequence encodes CASSLSSFGSNQPQHF.

The chain couples TRBV28 to TRBJ1-5; D is perhaps TRBD1 (6 bases). V lost 8 bases, J lost 0 bases, and 11 bases lay in between. From germline, CDR1 is MDHEN and CDR2 SYDVKM. This CDR3 contains 14 residues. The CDR3 spells CASSYRVSNQPQHF. DNA of the CDR3: TGTGCCAGCTCCTACAGGGTTAGCAATCAGCCCCAGCATTTT.

V usage is TRBV18 and J usage is TRBJ2-5; D is uncertain. This CDR3 is built from 13 residues. Germline V gene lookup returns CDR1 KGHSH and CDR2 LQKENI. V lost 6 bases and J 3 bases, leaving 11 bases between the germline ends. The CDR3, as DNA: TGTGCCAGCTCGCGTGCCACAGAAGAGACCCAGTACTTC. This sequence encodes CASSRATEETQYF.

V and J are TRBV5-4 and TRBJ2-7; 9 positions match TRBD1. The CDR3 spans 16 residues. The V gene's germline CDR1 is SGHNT and CDR2 YYREEE (reference sequence). The V gene end was trimmed by 2 bases and the J gene end by 2 bases; junction bases not matched to a gene: 8. The CDR3 is CASSFQTGTGPYEQYF. The CDR3 bases are TGTGCCAGCAGCTTCCAAACCGGGACAGGGCCCTACGAGCAGTACTTC. Together with reference TRBV5-4 and TRBJ2-7, the CDR3 gives the full variable domain: ETGVTQSPTHLIKTRGQQVTLRCSSQSGHNTVSWYQQALGQGPQFIFQYYREEENGRGNFPPRFSGLQFPNYSSELNVNALELDDSALYLCASSFQTGTGPYEQYFGPGTRLTVT.

The CDR3 nucleotides read TGTGCCAGCAGCTTAGAGGCTAGCGGGGGCTACGAGCAGTACTTC. Translated: CASSLEASGGYEQYF. The chain joins TRBV11-2 to TRBJ2-7; the match to TRBD2 covers 10 bases. V was pared by 0 bases and J by 3 bases, with 2 bases of the junction left unmatched. Germline CDR1 is SGHAT and CDR2 is FQNNGV. This CDR3 has 15 residues.

The chain combines TRBV10-3 with TRBJ2-2, with TRBD1 matching 10 bases. The germline CDR1 and CDR2 sequences are ENHRY and SYGVKD. The CDR3 is made up of 17 amino acids. Unmatched junction bases numbered 16, after V lost 8 bases and J lost 7 bases. The CDR3 DNA reads TGTGCCATCCGGATTGAGGGACAGGGGAGAGAGAGCGGGGAGCTGTTTTTT. This encodes CAIRIEGQGRESGELFF.

This sequence joins TRBV2 and TRBJ2-3; 10 bases are a match to TRBD1. Germline V gene lookup returns CDR1 SNHLY and CDR2 FYNNEI. J gave up 4 bases and V 8 bases, and 6 bases lay outside the gene matches. CDR3 length: 14 residues. CDR3 sequence (DNA): TGTGCCAGCCGACAGGGGGCAGCTGCAGATACGCAGTATTTT. As protein: CASRQGAAADTQYF.

This chain uses TRBV15 with TRBJ2-7, with D hard to call. This CDR3 is built from 12 residues. The V and J ends lost 1 base and 3 bases respectively, with 4 bases between them. Germline V lookup: CDR1 LNHNV, CDR2 YYDKDF (reference sequence). The chain's CDR3 is CATSRGSYEQYF. CDR3 DNA: TGTGCCACCAGCAGAGGCAGCTACGAGCAGTACTTC.

The J gene is TRBJ1-1, the V gene TRBV24-1; possibly TRBD1 for D (6 bases). V shed 7 bases and J shed 0 bases, with 8 bases lying between them. Germline V lookup: CDR1 KGHDR, CDR2 SFDVKD. The CDR3 sequence is 13 residues long. CDR3 coding DNA: TGTGCCACCAGAGGACAGTTGAACACTGAAGCTTTCTTT. It is translated as CATRGQLNTEAFF.

The chain employs TRBV6-5 and TRBJ2-3, with D tentatively TRBD2 (6 bases). Germline assignment: CDR1 MNHEY and CDR2 SVGAGI. Trimming removed 4 bases at V and 6 bases at J, with 11 bases between. This CDR3 is 13 amino acids long. Written as DNA, the CDR3 is TGTGCCAGCAGTTCGGGACTTCTTGATACGCAGTATTTT. Protein sequence: CASSSGLLDTQYF.

The J gene is TRBJ1-2, the V gene TRBV11-2; TRBD1 agrees at 8 bases. This CDR3 has 14 residues. CDR1 and CDR2 (germline): SGHAT, FQNNGV. V was clipped by 3 bases and J by 4 bases; unmatched bases: 4. In DNA form, the CDR3 reads TGTGCCAGCAGCTTGTCAGACAGGGGCTATGGCTACACCTTC. As protein: CASSLSDRGYGYTF.

A single count supports this clone. The chain is built from TRBV29-1 and TRBJ2-3, with D perhaps matching TRBD1 (7 bases). This CDR3 spans 14 amino acids. From germline, CDR1 is SQVTM and CDR2 ANQGSEA. CDR3 protein: CRIGGGADTDTQYF. DNA of the CDR3: TGCAGGATTGGAGGGGGCGCAGACACAGATACGCAGTATTTT.

V gene TRBV3-1 (or the pseudogene TRBV3-2) combines with J gene TRBJ2-7; tentative D call: TRBD2 (7 bases). This CDR3 has 13 amino acids. CDR1 and CDR2 (germline): LGHDT, YNNKEL (reference sequence). Deletions cut 7 bases from V and 5 bases from J, with 15 bases between. The CDR3 bases are TGTGCCAGCACCAACGGGGGGCGCAACGAGCAGTACTTC. This translates into CASTNGGRNEQYF.

This rearrangement joins TRBV28 to TRBJ2-1, with D maybe TRBD2 (6 bases). Per germline, CDR1 MDHEN and CDR2 SYDVKM. CDR3 length equals 16 residues. Trimming shortened V by 3 bases and J by 4 bases, and 16 bases separated the two germline ends. The CDR3 DNA follows: TGTGCCAGCAGTTTTCTCGGGGCTAGCGCTTACAATGAGCAGTTCTTC. Amino acid sequence: CASSFLGASAYNEQFF.

This clone has a single count. The V gene is TRBV30, the J gene TRBJ1-1; D is undetermined. This CDR3 contains 13 residues. V dropped 3 bases and J dropped 3 bases, with 11 bases sitting between them. Germline CDR1 reads GTSNPN; CDR2 reads SVGIG (reference sequence). This chain's CDR3 is CAWRERRYTEAFF. The CDR3 coding sequence is TGTGCCTGGAGGGAGAGACGGTACACTGAAGCTTTCTTT.

The chain recombines TRBV11-2 with TRBJ1-1; D is ambiguous. With 4 bases removed from V and 0 bases from J, the gap between germline ends came to 6 bases. The V gene's germline CDR1 is SGHAT and CDR2 FQNNGV. The CDR3 runs to 13 residues. The CDR3 DNA is TGTGCCAGCAGCTATGGAGTGAACACTGAAGCTTTCTTT. Translation gives CASSYGVNTEAFF.

The rearrangement joins TRBV28 to TRBJ1-1; 7 bases map to TRBD1. The CDR3 is 12 amino acids. V lost 3 bases and J lost 8; bases outside the gene matches: 3. The V gene's germline CDR1 is MDHEN and CDR2 SYDVKM. The CDR3 DNA reads TGTGCCAGCAGTTTGTCGGGACAGGAAGCTTTCTTT. Translating it yields CASSLSGQEAFF.

The chain links TRBV25-1 to TRBJ2-5; no clear D gene. The germline V gene has CDR1 MGHDK and CDR2 SYGVNS. Between the trimmed V and J ends, which lost 3 bases and 4 bases, there was a span of 12 bases. The CDR3 contains 14 residues. The CDR3 sequence: CASSEVILGETQYF. In DNA form, the CDR3 reads TGTGCCAGCAGTGAGGTCATTCTAGGAGAGACCCAGTACTTC.

The V call is TRBV13, the J call TRBJ2-5; D remains ambiguous. Germline V gene data show CDR1 as PRHDT and CDR2 as FYEKMQ (reference sequence). Trimming removed 4 bases at V and 1 base at J, with 7 bases between. The CDR3 is 13 residues long. The DNA of the CDR3 is TGTGCCAGCAGCTCAGGAGCCCAAGAGACCCAGTACTTC. This gives the protein CASSSGAQETQYF.

This rearrangement joins TRBV28 to TRBJ2-7, with a possible D match to TRBD2 (5 bases). Trimming removed 6 bases at V and 1 base at J, with 13 bases between. CDR1 and CDR2 (germline): MDHEN, SYDVKM. The CDR3 length is 14 residues. The CDR3 DNA reads TGTGCCAGCAGCCCGCGGGTAGGGTCCTACGAGCAGTACTTC. It codes for CASSPRVGSYEQYF.

This chain uses TRBV19 with TRBJ1-3; no clear D gene. Germline V gives CDR1 LNHDA, CDR2 SQIVND (reference sequence). This CDR3 has 13 residues. V shed 5 bases and J shed 2 bases, with 7 bases lying between them. The CDR3 sequence: CASSYNPGNTIYF. CDR3 bases: TGTGCCAGTAGTTACAACCCTGGAAACACCATATATTTT. Together with reference TRBV19 and TRBJ1-3, the CDR3 gives the full variable domain: DGGITQSPKYLFRKEGQNVTLSCEQNLNHDAMYWYRQDPGQGLRLIYYSQIVNDFQKGDIAEGYSVSREKKESFPLTVTSAQKNPTAFYLCASSYNPGNTIYFGEGSWLTVV.